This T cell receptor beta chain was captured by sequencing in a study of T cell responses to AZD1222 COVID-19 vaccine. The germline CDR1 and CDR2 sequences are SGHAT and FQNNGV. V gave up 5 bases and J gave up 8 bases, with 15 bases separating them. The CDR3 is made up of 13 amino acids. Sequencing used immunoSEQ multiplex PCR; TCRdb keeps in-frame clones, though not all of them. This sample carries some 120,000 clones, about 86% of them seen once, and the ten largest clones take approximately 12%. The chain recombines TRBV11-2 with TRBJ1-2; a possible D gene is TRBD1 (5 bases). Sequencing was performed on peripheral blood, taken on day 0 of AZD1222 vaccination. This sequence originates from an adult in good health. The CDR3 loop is CASSPDGGWGYTF. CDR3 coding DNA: TGTGCCAGCAGCCCCGACGGGGGGTGGGGCTACACCTTC.